This TCR beta chain emerged from a study of CD8 T cells in ankylosing spondylitis. Each CDR3 protein gets one entry after TCRdb re-called the 5' RACE reads with MiXCR. Of hundreds of thousands of distinct CDR3 sequences listed, roughly 10% are singletons. Whole-study results and caveats: Significantly higher representation of disease-linked clones was reported for matched ankylosing spondylitis synovial fluid. What appeared characteristic of ankylosing spondylitis blood was a TCR beta motif of eight highly homologous variants.

This clonotype was counted ten times or more. Its antigen is currently unknown. V shed 5 bases and J 4 bases; nucleotides not matched to a gene: 2. The CDR3 has 15 amino acids. This receptor was taken from a male donor with ankylosing spondylitis. Source material: blood, either unsorted or a sorted T cell fraction (not recorded which). The V call is TRBV12-3 or TRBV12-4, the J call TRBJ2-7, with 16 positions matching TRBD2. CDR3 sequence (DNA): TGTGCCAGCAGTGTGGGACTAGCGGGAGGGTACGAGCAGTACTTC. Residues: CASSVGLAGGYEQYF.